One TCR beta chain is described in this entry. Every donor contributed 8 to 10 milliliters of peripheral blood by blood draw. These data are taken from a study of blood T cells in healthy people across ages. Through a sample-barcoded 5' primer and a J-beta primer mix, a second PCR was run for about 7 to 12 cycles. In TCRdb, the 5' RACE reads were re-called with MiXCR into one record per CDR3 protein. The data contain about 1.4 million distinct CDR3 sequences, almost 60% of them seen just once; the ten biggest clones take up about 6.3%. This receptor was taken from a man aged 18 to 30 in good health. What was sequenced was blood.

CDR3 amino acids: CASQWGGTNSPLHF. The DNA for the CDR3 is TGTGCCAGCCAATGGGGGGGAACAAATTCACCCCTCCACTTT. This chain links TRBV12-3 or TRBV12-4 with TRBJ1-6, with D maybe TRBD1 (5 bases). Trimming left V 8 bases short and J 7 bases short, with 15 bases between. The CDR3 has 14 residues.